The clone carrying this T cell receptor (beta chain) has ten or more counts. Its antigen remains unknown. The data are from a study of CD8 T cells in ankylosing spondylitis. CDR1 is MNHNS, CDR2 SASEGT, per germline. V lost 4 bases and J 0 bases, leaving 11 bases between the germline ends. The CDR3 is 15 residues long. Study-level findings and limits: Blood from ankylosing spondylitis patients appeared to carry a characteristic eight-variant TCR beta motif. Disease-linked clones were found to be CD8+ and relatively rare in peripheral blood.

Library preparation for TCR beta used quantitative 5'-RACE with molecular barcodes. TCRdb reprocessed the 5' RACE reads via MiXCR and lists one record per CDR3 protein. This sample yields some 37,000 distinct CDR3 sequences, of which over 5.5% are seen a single time; roughly 12% belongs to the top ten. Sequenced input: blood, either unsorted or a sorted T cell fraction (not recorded which). The clonotype comes from a male donor with ankylosing spondylitis or in good health (not recorded which). The rearrangement uses TRBV6-1 and TRBJ2-3, with a possible D match to TRBD2 (5 bases). The CDR3 here is CASSALGVSTDTQYF. As DNA, the CDR3 is TGTGCCAGCAGTGCACTAGGTGTAAGCACAGATACGCAGTATTTT.